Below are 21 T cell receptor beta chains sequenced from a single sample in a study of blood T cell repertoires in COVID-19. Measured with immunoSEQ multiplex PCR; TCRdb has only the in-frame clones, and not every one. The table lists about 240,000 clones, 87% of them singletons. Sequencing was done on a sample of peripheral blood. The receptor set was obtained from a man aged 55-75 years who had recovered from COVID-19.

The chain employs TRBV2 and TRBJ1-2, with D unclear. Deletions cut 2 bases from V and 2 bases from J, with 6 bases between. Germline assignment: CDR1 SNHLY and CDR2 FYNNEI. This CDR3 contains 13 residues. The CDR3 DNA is TGTGCCAGCAGTGAAAGGGAGAACTATGGCTACACCTTC. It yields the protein CASSERENYGYTF.

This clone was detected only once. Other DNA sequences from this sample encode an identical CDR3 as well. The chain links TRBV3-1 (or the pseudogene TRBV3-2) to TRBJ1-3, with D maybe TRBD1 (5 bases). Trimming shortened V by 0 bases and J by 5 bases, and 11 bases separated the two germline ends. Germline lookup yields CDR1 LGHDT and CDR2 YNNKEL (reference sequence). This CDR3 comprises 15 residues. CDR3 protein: CASSQDWGGRNTIYF. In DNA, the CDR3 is TGTGCCAGCAGCCAAGATTGGGGGGGAAGAAACACCATATATTTT.

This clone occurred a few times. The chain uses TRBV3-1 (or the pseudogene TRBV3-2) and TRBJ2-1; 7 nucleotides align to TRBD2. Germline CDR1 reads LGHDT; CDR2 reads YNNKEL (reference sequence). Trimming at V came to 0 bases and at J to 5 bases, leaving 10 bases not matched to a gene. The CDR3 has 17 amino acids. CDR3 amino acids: CASSQDPGKTSNNEQFF. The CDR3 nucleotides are TGTGCCAGCAGCCAAGATCCGGGAAAGACTAGCAACAATGAGCAGTTCTTC.

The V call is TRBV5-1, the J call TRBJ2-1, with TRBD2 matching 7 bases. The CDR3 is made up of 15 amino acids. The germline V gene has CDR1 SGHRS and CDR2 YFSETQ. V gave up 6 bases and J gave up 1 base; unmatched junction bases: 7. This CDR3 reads CASTYAGDSYNEQFF. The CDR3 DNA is TGCGCCAGCACCTATGCGGGGGATTCCTACAATGAGCAGTTCTTC.

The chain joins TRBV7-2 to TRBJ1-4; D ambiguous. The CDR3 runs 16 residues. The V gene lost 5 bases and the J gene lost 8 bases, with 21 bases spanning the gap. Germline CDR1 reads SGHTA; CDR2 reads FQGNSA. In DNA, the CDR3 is TGTGCCAGCAGCCCCTGGGGAGTAACACCTGTCGAAAAACTGTTTTTT. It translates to CASSPWGVTPVEKLFF. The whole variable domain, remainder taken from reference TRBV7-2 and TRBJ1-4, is GAGVSQSPSNKVTEKGKDVELRCDPISGHTALYWYRQSLGQGLEFLIYFQGNSAPDKSGLPSDRFSAERTGGSVSTLTIQRTQQEDSAVYLCASSPWGVTPVEKLFFGSGTQLSVL.

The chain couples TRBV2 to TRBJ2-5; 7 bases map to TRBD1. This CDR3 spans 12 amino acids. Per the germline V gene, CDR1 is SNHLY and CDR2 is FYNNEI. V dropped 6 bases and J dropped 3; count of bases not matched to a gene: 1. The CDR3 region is CASRGTEETQYF. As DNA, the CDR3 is TGTGCCAGCAGAGGGACAGAAGAGACCCAGTACTTC. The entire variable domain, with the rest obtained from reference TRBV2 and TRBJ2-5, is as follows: EPEVTQTPSHQVTQMGQEVILRCVPISNHLYFYWYRQILGQKVEFLVSFYNNEISEKSEIFDDQFSVERPDGSNFTLKIRSTKLEDSAMYFCASRGTEETQYFGPGTRLLVL.

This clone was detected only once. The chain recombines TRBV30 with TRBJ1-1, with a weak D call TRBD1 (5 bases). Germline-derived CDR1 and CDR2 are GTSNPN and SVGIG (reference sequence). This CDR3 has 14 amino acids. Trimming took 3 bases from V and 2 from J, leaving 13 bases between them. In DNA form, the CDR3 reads TGTGCCTGGAGGCACCTCAGGGCTAACACTGAAGCTTTCTTT. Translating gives CAWRHLRANTEAFF.

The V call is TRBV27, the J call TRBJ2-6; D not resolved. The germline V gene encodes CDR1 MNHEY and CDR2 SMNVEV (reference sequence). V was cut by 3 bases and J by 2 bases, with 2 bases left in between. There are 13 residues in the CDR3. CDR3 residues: CASSFAGANVLTF. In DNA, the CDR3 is TGTGCCAGCAGTTTCGCTGGGGCCAACGTCCTGACTTTC.

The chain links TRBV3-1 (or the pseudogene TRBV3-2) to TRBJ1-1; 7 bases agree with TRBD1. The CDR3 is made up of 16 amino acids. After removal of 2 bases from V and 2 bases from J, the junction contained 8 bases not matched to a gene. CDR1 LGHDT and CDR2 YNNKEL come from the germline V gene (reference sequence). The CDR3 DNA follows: TGTGCCAGCAGCCAACCACGAGGGGGCATTAACACTGAAGCTTTCTTT. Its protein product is CASSQPRGGINTEAFF.

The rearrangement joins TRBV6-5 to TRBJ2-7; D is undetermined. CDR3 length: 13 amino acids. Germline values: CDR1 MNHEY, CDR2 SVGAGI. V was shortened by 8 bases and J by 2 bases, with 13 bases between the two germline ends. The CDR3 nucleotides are TGTGCCAGCCGTACAGCTAACACCTACGAGCAGTACTTC. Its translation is CASRTANTYEQYF.

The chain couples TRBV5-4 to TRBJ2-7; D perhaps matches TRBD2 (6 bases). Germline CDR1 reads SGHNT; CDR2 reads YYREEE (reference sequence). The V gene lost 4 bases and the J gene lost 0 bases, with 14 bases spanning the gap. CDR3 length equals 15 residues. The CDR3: CASSQKRGSSYEQYF. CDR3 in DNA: TGTGCCAGCAGCCAAAAACGGGGGAGCTCCTACGAGCAGTACTTC.

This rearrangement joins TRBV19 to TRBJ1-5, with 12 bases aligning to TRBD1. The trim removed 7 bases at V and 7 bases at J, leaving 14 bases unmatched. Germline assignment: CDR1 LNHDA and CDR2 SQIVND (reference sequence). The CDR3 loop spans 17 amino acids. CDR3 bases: TGTGCCAGTACCTCCCTCGGGACAGGGGGCTTCGGGCAGCCCCAGCATTTT. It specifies CASTSLGTGGFGQPQHF.

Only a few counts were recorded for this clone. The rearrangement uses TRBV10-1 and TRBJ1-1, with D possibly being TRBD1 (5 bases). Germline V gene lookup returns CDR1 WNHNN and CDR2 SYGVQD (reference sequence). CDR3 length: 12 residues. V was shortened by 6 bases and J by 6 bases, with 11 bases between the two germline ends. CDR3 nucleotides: TGCGCCAGCAGCCAGGGATTGGCTGAAGCTTTCTTT. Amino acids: CASSQGLAEAFF.

In DNA form, the CDR3 reads TGTGCCAGTAGCCTCAGGGGGCCCTATGGCTACACCTTC. It is translated as CASSLRGPYGYTF. V and J are TRBV19 and TRBJ1-2; the match to TRBD1 covers 8 bases. The length of the CDR3 is 13 residues. V dropped 6 bases and J dropped 4; count of bases not matched to a gene: 4. Germline CDR1 is LNHDA and CDR2 is SQIVND (reference sequence).

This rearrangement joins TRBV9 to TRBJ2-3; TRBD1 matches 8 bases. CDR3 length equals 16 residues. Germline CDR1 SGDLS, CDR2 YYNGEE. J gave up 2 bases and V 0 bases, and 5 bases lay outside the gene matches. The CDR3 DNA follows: TGTGCCAGCAGCGTAGTGGGCAGGGGGCTCACAGATACGCAGTATTTT. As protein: CASSVVGRGLTDTQYF.

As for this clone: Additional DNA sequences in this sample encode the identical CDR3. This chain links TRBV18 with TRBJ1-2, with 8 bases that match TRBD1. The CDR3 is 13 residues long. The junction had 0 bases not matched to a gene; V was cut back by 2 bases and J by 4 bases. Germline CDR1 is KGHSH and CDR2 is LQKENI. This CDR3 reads CASSPGQGYGYTF. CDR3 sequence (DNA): TGTGCCAGCTCACCAGGACAGGGCTATGGCTACACCTTC.

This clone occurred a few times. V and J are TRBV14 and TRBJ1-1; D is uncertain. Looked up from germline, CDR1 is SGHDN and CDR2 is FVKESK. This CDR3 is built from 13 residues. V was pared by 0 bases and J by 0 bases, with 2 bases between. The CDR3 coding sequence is TGTGCCAGCAGCCAAGATATGAACACTGAAGCTTTCTTT. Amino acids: CASSQDMNTEAFF.

The chain's CDR3 is CATTRIWNTGELFF. The CDR3 DNA reads TGTGCCACCACACGCATATGGAACACCGGGGAGCTGTTTTTT. The chain combines TRBV6-5 with TRBJ2-2; D is undetermined. This CDR3 spans 14 amino acids. Trimming removed 10 bases from V and 1 base from J, with 13 bases in between. The germline CDR1 and CDR2 sequences are MNHEY and SVGAGI.

CDR3 DNA sequence: TGTGCCAGTAGTAATGGACTAGCGGGGGGGCTCGGCAAAAACATTCAGTACTTC. It yields the protein CASSNGLAGGLGKNIQYF. The chain carries TRBV19 and TRBJ2-4, with TRBD2 matching 15 bases. This CDR3 spans 18 amino acids. J lost 3 bases, V lost 4 bases, and 7 bases had no gene match. Per germline, CDR1 LNHDA and CDR2 SQIVND (reference sequence).

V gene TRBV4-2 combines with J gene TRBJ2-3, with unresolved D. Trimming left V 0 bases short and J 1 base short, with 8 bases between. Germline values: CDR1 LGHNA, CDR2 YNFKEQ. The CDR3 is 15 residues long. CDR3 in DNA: TGTGCCAGCAGCCAAGATCAAGGAGGCACAGATACGCAGTATTTT. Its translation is CASSQDQGGTDTQYF.

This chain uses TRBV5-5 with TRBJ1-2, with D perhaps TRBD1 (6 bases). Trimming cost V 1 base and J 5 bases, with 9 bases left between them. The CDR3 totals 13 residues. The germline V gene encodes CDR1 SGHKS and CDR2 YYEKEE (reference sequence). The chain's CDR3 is CASSLNRVYGYTF. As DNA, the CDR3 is TGTGCCAGCAGCTTGAACAGGGTTTATGGCTACACCTTC.